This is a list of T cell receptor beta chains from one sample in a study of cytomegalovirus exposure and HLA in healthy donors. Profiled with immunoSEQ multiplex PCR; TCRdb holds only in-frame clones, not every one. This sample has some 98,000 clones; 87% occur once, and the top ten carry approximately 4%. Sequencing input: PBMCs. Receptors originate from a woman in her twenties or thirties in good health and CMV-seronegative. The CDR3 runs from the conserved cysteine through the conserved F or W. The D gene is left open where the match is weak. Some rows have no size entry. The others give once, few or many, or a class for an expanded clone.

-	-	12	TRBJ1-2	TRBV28	TGTGCCAGCAGTTTATCCCTCGAGGGCTACACCTTC	CASSLSLEGYTF
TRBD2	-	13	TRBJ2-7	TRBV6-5	TGTGCCAGCAGTGTAGCGGGATCCTACGAGCAGTACTTC	CASSVAGSYEQYF
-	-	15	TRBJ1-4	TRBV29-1	TGCAGCATTGATGTATCGACAGGCAGAAATGAAAAACTGTTTTTT	CSIDVSTGRNEKLFF
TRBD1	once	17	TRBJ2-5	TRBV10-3	TGTGCCACCGACGGACAGGGGCCTTCCCTCCGCCAAGAGACCCAGTACTTC	CATDGQGPSLRQETQYF
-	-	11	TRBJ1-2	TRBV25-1	TGTGCCAGCGGACTTAGACGGCCCGACACCTTC	CASGLRRPDTF
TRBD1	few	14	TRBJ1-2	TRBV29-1	TGCAGCGTCCATCCCGGGACAGGCTTCTATGGCTACACCTTC	CSVHPGTGFYGYTF
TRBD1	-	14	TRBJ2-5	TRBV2	TGTGCCAGCAGTGTGGACAGGGGGCGAGAGACCCAGTACTTC	CASSVDRGRETQYF
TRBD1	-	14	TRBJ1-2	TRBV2	TGTGCCAGCAGGAGGGGACAGGGGAACTATGGCTACACCTTC	CASRRGQGNYGYTF
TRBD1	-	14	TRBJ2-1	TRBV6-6	TGTGCCAGCAGCTTCCTTGACAGGGTCGGTGAGCAGTTCTTC	CASSFLDRVGEQFF
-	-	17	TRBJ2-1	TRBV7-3	TGTGCCAGCAGCTTTGGACGTGGGCCAGGGAGGAACGATGAGCAGTTCTTC	CASSFGRGPGRNDEQFF
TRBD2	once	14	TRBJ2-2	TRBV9	TGTGCCATAGCGGGAGTCCCCCGGGCCGGGGAGCTGTTTTTT	CAIAGVPRAGELFF
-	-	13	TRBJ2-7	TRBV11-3	TGTGCCAGCAGCGTGGCAAGCTCCTACGAGCAGTACTTC	CASSVASSYEQYF
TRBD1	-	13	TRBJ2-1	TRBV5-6	TGTGCCAGCAGCAAGGACAGGGCGGGTGAGCAGTTCTTC	CASSKDRAGEQFF
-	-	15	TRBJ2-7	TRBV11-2	TGTGCCAGCAGCTTAGATCTCGGTAGCAGCGACGAGCAGTACTTC	CASSLDLGSSDEQYF